This T cell receptor beta chain stems from a study of cytomegalovirus exposure and HLA in healthy donors. Background on the study: A previous analysis identified approximately 110 million unique TCR beta sequences derived from some 200 million T cells. Notes on the study in general: Later work showed greater clonal expansion in HLA-associated TCR beta chains than in equally common others.

The CDR3 extends over 15 amino acids. Trimming cost V 1 base and J 3 bases; bases outside gene matches: 5. The germline V gene has CDR1 SGHVS and CDR2 FQNEAQ. Amplification used 60 Vbeta primers and 13 Jbeta primers. TCRdb's table, derived via immunoSEQ multiplex PCR, lists solely in-frame clones and lacks some. Of approximately 100,000 clones in the sample, roughly 85% were seen once. A word on this clone: Its matching antigen is unknown.

The source is a woman in her thirties or forties in good health and CMV-seronegative. Sample: PBMCs. This rearrangement joins TRBV7-8 to TRBJ2-7; 8 bases map to TRBD1. CDR3 in DNA: TGTGCCAGCAGCTTAGGAACAGGGGGGAACTACGAGCAGTACTTC. Encoded protein: CASSLGTGGNYEQYF.